This T cell receptor beta chain was obtained from a study of shared clonotypes between healthy human individuals. The table came from immunoSEQ multiplex PCR; TCRdb's copy has only in-frame clones and leaves some out. The data contain 550,000 to 600,000 clones, about 80% of them seen just once; the ten biggest clones take up 12%. V was cut by 4 bases and J by 6 bases, with 14 bases left in between. CDR1 and CDR2 (germline): SGHRS, YFSETQ. This CDR3 has 13 amino acids. Donors had no recently reported acute infections or vaccinations and were HIV-negative. Every donor, a Caucasian adult, lived in Nashville, Tennessee.

The chain carries TRBV5-1 and TRBJ2-7; D is possibly TRBD2 (6 bases). The TCR was taken from a woman in her 40s in good health. Some clones in this sample may be carry-over from other donors' samples. Sequenced input: PBMCs. CDR3 nucleotide sequence: TGCGCCAGCAGCCCCATCACTAGCTCCGAGCAGTACTTC. Encoded protein: CASSPITSSEQYF.